This TCR beta chain comes out of a study of cytomegalovirus exposure and HLA in healthy donors. After removal of 0 bases from V and 5 bases from J, the junction contained 6 bases not matched to a gene. CDR1 is LNHNV and CDR2 is YYDKDF in the germline V gene (reference sequence). The CDR3 covers 16 residues. The PCR contained 60 Vbeta and 13 Jbeta primers. Generated by immunoSEQ multiplex PCR, the TCRdb table keeps only in-frame clones and is missing some. The table records 140,000 to 150,000 clones, less than 85% of them present only once. The clonotype was recovered from a woman in her sixties in good health and CMV-seropositive. J is TRBJ1-4 and V is TRBV15; the match to TRBD1 covers 7 bases. What was sequenced was PBMCs. CDR3 loop: CATSRDPGDRNEKLFF. CDR3 DNA sequence: TGTGCCACCAGCAGAGATCCAGGGGACAGAAATGAAAAACTGTTTTTT.